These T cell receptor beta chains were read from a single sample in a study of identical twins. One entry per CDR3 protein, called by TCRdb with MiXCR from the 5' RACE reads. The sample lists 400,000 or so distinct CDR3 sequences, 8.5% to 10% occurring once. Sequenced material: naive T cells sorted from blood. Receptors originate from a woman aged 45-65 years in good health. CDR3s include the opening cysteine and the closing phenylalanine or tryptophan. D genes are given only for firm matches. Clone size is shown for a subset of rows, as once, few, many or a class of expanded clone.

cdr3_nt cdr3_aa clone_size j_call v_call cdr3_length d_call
TGTGCCAGCAGCTTGGGGACAGGGTCCGAGACCCAGTACTTC CASSLGTGSETQYF few TRBJ2-5 TRBV5-5 14 TRBD1
TGTGCCAGCAGTGGCCTCGACAGGGGCAGGGGTATAGAGACCCAGTACTTC CASSGLDRGRGIETQYF few TRBJ2-5 TRBV25-1 17 TRBD1
TGTGCCAGCAGCTCTCAGGCACACACTGAAGCTTTCTTT CASSSQAHTEAFF many TRBJ1-1 TRBV5-5 13 -
TGTGCCATCAGTGAGCGAGATCCTGCAGATACGCAGTATTTT CAISERDPADTQYF few TRBJ2-3 TRBV10-3 14 -
TGTGCCAGCAGTATCGGACAGGGAATAATGAAAGCTTTCTTT CASSIGQGIMKAFF many TRBJ1-1 TRBV12-3/TRBV12-4 14 TRBD1
TGTGCCAGCGGACTATGGGGTGCCTACGAGCAGTACTTC CASGLWGAYEQYF - TRBJ2-7 TRBV12-3/TRBV12-4 13 -
TGTGCCAGCAGCCTTCCCGACAGGGGAGGTTCACCCCTCCACTTT CASSLPDRGGSPLHF few TRBJ1-6 TRBV28 15 TRBD1
TGTGCCATCAGTGAGGAGGGGGCGGCTAATGAAAAACTGTTTTTT CAISEEGAANEKLFF - TRBJ1-4 TRBV10-3 15 TRBD1
TGCGCCAGCAGCGGAATCAGCGAGCAGTACTTC CASSGISEQYF - TRBJ2-7 TRBV4-1 11 -
TGTGCCAGCTCACCGCGGTCGGGACTAGCGTACGAGCAGTACTTC CASSPRSGLAYEQYF many TRBJ2-7 TRBV18 15 TRBD2
TGTGCCAGCGGCAGGGGACCGTATCAGCCCCAGCATTTT CASGRGPYQPQHF many TRBJ1-5 TRBV27 13 -
TGTGCCAGCAGTGAATGGTTCCAGGCAGAAGATTTGGTGGAGACCCAGTACTTC CASSEWFQAEDLVETQYF few TRBJ2-5 TRBV2 18 -
TGTGCCAGCAGAGGACAGGCTAAAAACATTCAGTACTTC CASRGQAKNIQYF few TRBJ2-4 TRBV6-6 13 TRBD1
TGTGCCAGCAGTTTCAACCATGACAGGACTAGCACAGATACGCAGTATTTT CASSFNHDRTSTDTQYF - TRBJ2-3 TRBV27 17 -
TGTACCAGCAGTTTGTGGGCTAGCGAAAAAGAGACCCAGTACTTC CTSSLWASEKETQYF - TRBJ2-5 TRBV6-5 15 -
TGTGCCAGCAGGCCGCTTGGCGTCCTGGCCGGGGAGCTGTTTTTT CASRPLGVLAGELFF few TRBJ2-2 TRBV12-3/TRBV12-4 15 -
TGCAGCTTCCAGAGGGAGACGGGCACAGATACGCAGTATTTT CSFQRETGTDTQYF many TRBJ2-3 TRBV29-1 14 -
TGCGCCAGCAGCCCCGTCGGGCCCCAAGAGACCCAGTACTTC CASSPVGPQETQYF few TRBJ2-5 TRBV5-1 14 -
TGCAGTGCCGGGGCCAGGGAGCGGGGCTACACCTTC CSAGARERGYTF few TRBJ1-2 TRBV20-1 12 -
TGTGCCAGCAGTTCGACAGGGAACACCGGGGAGCTGTTTTTT CASSSTGNTGELFF - TRBJ2-2 TRBV12-3/TRBV12-4 14 -
TGCGCCAGCAGCTCCTTAGGACTACAGTACAATGAGCAGTTCTTC CASSSLGLQYNEQFF many TRBJ2-1 TRBV4-1 15 -
TGTGCCAGCAGCTTTACAGGGGAAGCCAGTCAGCCCCAGCATTTT CASSFTGEASQPQHF - TRBJ1-5 TRBV5-5 15 TRBD1
TGTGCCAGCAGCGGCCTCTCCTACGAGCAGTACTTC CASSGLSYEQYF many TRBJ2-7 TRBV9 12 -
TGTGCCAGCAGCTCGACTAGCGGGAGTAGTACGCAGTATTTT CASSSTSGSSTQYF many TRBJ2-3 TRBV7-9 14 TRBD2
TGTGCCAGCAGTTTATCGAGACAACCCAACTATGGCTACACCTTC CASSLSRQPNYGYTF few TRBJ1-2 TRBV27 15 -
TGCAGCGTTGTTCGAGCGGGGACCTACGAGCAGTACTTC CSVVRAGTYEQYF few TRBJ2-7 TRBV29-1 13 TRBD2
TGCAGTGCTCTGGTTCGGAGTGGTGGGCAGTTCTTC CSALVRSGGQFF - TRBJ2-1 TRBV20-1 12 -
TGTGCCAGCAGCTTAGAAAGATTGGGGAATGAGCAGTTCTTC CASSLERLGNEQFF many TRBJ2-1 TRBV11-2 14 -
TGTGCCAGCAGCCCCGACCTAGTAGGTGGGGAGACCCAGTACTTC CASSPDLVGGETQYF few TRBJ2-5 TRBV12-3/TRBV12-4 15 -
TGTGCCACCATTACTAACTATGGCTACACCTTC CATITNYGYTF - TRBJ1-2 TRBV27 11 -
TGTGCCAGCTCCCCAACGGACAGCACCTACAATGAGCAGTTCTTC CASSPTDSTYNEQFF - TRBJ2-1 TRBV18 15 -
TGCGCCACCTACAGCGGCACCGGGGAGCTGTTTTTT CATYSGTGELFF - TRBJ2-2 TRBV5-1 12 -
TGTGCCAGCAGCTTGGACGGGGGCGCGGGAGATACGCAGTATTTT CASSLDGGAGDTQYF - TRBJ2-3 TRBV11-3 15 -
TGTGCCATCAGTAATATACAGCACAATGAGCAGTTCTTC CAISNIQHNEQFF many TRBJ2-1 TRBV10-3 13 -
TGTGCCAGCAGTAACCTTCTAGCGGGAGGGCCTGGTGAGACCCAGTACTTC CASSNLLAGGPGETQYF - TRBJ2-5 TRBV6-5 17 TRBD2
TGTGCCAGCAGCTTGTACAGGGGGAGGACCTACAATGAGCAGTTCTTC CASSLYRGRTYNEQFF few TRBJ2-1 TRBV5-5 16 TRBD1
TGTGCCAGCAGCGTCGCGGGAGAAGCCTACAATGAGCAGTTCTTC CASSVAGEAYNEQFF - TRBJ2-1 TRBV7-6 15 TRBD2
TGTGCCAGCAGCCAAGCAGTAGCCGCGACGCAGTATTTT CASSQAVAATQYF few TRBJ2-3 TRBV14 13 -
TGTGCCAGCAGTTTAGCGCGGCCACCGGGGACCCAGTACTTC CASSLARPPGTQYF many TRBJ2-5 TRBV6-5 14 -
TGCAGCGTGGGACAGGGTTCTTTCCATGAGCAGTTCTTC CSVGQGSFHEQFF - TRBJ2-1 TRBV29-1 13 TRBD1
TGTGCCAGCAGTCGATGGACAGGGGGGTTAAGAACCGGGGAGCTGTTTTTT CASSRWTGGLRTGELFF - TRBJ2-2 TRBV12-3/TRBV12-4 17 TRBD1
TGCGCCAGCAGCGTCCCGGGGGTTGAAAACACCATATATTTT CASSVPGVENTIYF few TRBJ1-3 TRBV4-1 14 -
TGTGCCAGCAGTTTACGGGACTACACAGATACGCAGTATTTT CASSLRDYTDTQYF many TRBJ2-3 TRBV12-3/TRBV12-4 14 TRBD2
TGTGCCAGCAGTGGTCCCGCCAGCGGTCAGCCCCAGCATTTT CASSGPASGQPQHF few TRBJ1-5 TRBV6-4 14 -
TGTGCCAGCAGTGAAGCGTGGGGCTACACCTTC CASSEAWGYTF few TRBJ1-2 TRBV6-1 11 -
TGTGCCAGCAGTTACCTACAGGTCTCGAACACCGGGGAGCTGTTTTTT CASSYLQVSNTGELFF few TRBJ2-2 TRBV6-5 16 -
TGTGCCACCAGCAGAGAACCGGCTAGCGACACAGATACGCAGTATTTT CATSREPASDTDTQYF - TRBJ2-3 TRBV15 16 -
TGTGCCTGGAGTAAGGGGGAGTCTCAACTAGATGAGCAGTTCTTC CAWSKGESQLDEQFF - TRBJ2-1 TRBV30 15 -
TGTGCCAGCAGCCCAGATGGGGTGGTTCTGAGTACTGAAGCTTTCTTT CASSPDGVVLSTEAFF - TRBJ1-1 TRBV3-1 16 -
TGCGCCAGCAGCCCCCTAGGTTTAGAGACCCAGTACTTC CASSPLGLETQYF - TRBJ2-5 TRBV5-1 13 -
TGTGCCAGCAGCTCACCAAACGGAGTAGCGGGGGGTTTT CASSSPNGVAGGF few TRBJ2-3 TRBV12-3/TRBV12-4 13 TRBD2
TGCGCCAGCAGTGAGCCCCAGGGGGCTATCGGAAAACTGTTTTTT CASSEPQGAIGKLFF few TRBJ1-4 TRBV10-2 15 TRBD1
TGCGCCAGCAGCCAAGCCCCAGGGGATCAAGAGACCCAGTACTTC CASSQAPGDQETQYF many TRBJ2-5 TRBV4-1 15 -
TGTGCCAGCATTCTCTCGCGGGCGGGAGCCAATGAGCAGTTCTTC CASILSRAGANEQFF many TRBJ2-1 TRBV12-3/TRBV12-4 15 TRBD2
TGTGCCATCAGTGATTTGGGACTAGCGGGAGGGGAAGGAGATACGCAGTATTTT CAISDLGLAGGEGDTQYF - TRBJ2-3 TRBV10-3 18 TRBD2